Listed here is a single TCR beta chain. This sample is drawn from a study of T cell clonotyping in hematopoietic cell transplantation. Sequenced by immunoSEQ multiplex PCR; TCRdb stores in-frame clones only, minus some. The sample includes fewer than 45,000 clones, 80% to 90% of them seen just once. CDR1 SNHLY and CDR2 FYNNEI come from the germline V gene. The CDR3 spans 11 residues. The V end was cut by 6 bases, the J end by 3 bases, with 3 bases between. The specimen was peripheral blood mononuclear cells. This chain uses TRBV2 with TRBJ2-1; D ambiguous. This clonotype was sampled from a middle-aged woman in good health. Some clones in this sample may be carry-over from other donors' samples. CDR3 nucleotide sequence: TGTGCCAGCAGGGACTACAATGAGCAGTTCTTC. It codes for CASRDYNEQFF.